This entry lists 7 T cell receptor beta chains sequenced from one sample in a study of CD8 T cells in ankylosing spondylitis. TCRdb used MiXCR to reprocess the 5' RACE reads, holding one entry per CDR3 protein. The table has about 160,000 distinct CDR3 sequences, around a tenth seen once; the top ten hold around 15%. The specimen sequenced was blood, either unsorted or a sorted T cell fraction (not recorded which). The origin of the receptors is a female donor with ankylosing spondylitis or in good health (not recorded which).

This clonotype has at least ten counts. This chain uses TRBV27 with TRBJ2-7, with a possible D match to TRBD1 (5 bases). Trimming shortened V by 5 bases and J by 5 bases, and 16 bases separated the two germline ends. The CDR3 length is 14 residues. Looked up from germline, CDR1 is MNHEY and CDR2 is SMNVEV (reference sequence). DNA for the CDR3: TGTGCCAGCAGTCTCACAGGAATGTGGGACGAGCAGTACTTC. It translates to CASSLTGMWDEQYF.

This clonotype was detected a few times. In DNA form, the CDR3 reads TGTGCCAGCAGCTTACCTCCCGACAGGGCCCAAGAGACCCAGTACTTC. This sequence encodes CASSLPPDRAQETQYF. The V and J genes are TRBV7-9 and TRBJ2-5, with 7 bases identical to TRBD1. CDR3 length equals 16 residues. The germline CDR1 and CDR2 sequences are SEHNR and FQNEAQ (reference sequence). The V segment lost 2 bases and the J segment 1 base; nucleotides outside the gene matches: 7.

By its share, this clonotype is medium-sized. The V gene is TRBV5-6, the J gene TRBJ2-1; 9 positions agree with TRBD2. This CDR3 is built from 17 residues. Per the germline V gene, CDR1 is SGHDT and CDR2 is YYEEEE. V trimming: 2 bases; J trimming: 1 base; junction bases outside the gene matches: 7. The CDR3 bases are TGTGCCAGCAGCTTCAGCGGGAGGAGAGGGTCCTACAATGAGCAGTTCTTC. Amino acid sequence: CASSFSGRRGSYNEQFF.

This clonotype occurred a few times. The rearrangement joins TRBV9 to TRBJ2-1, with D possibly TRBD1 on 5 matching bases. CDR1 and CDR2 (germline): SGDLS, YYNGEE. With 4 bases removed from V and 12 bases from J, the gap between germline ends came to 14 bases. The CDR3 runs 12 residues. This CDR3 reads CASSPSDKSQFF. The CDR3, as DNA: TGTGCCAGCAGCCCCTCGGACAAATCGCAGTTCTTC.

This clonotype has more than one count but fewer than ten. DNA of the CDR3: TGTGCCAGCAGCTTAGAAGCGGGGGGCGGGAATGAGCAGTTCTTC. This codes for CASSLEAGGGNEQFF. V gene TRBV7-2 combines with J gene TRBJ2-1; 9 nucleotides line up with TRBD2. Germline V lookup: CDR1 SGHTA, CDR2 FQGNSA. J lost 7 bases, V lost 1 base, and 5 bases had no gene match. The CDR3 totals 15 residues. The full variable domain, its missing parts supplied by reference TRBV7-2 and TRBJ2-1, is GAGVSQSPSNKVTEKGKDVELRCDPISGHTALYWYRQSLGQGLEFLIYFQGNSAPDKSGLPSDRFSAERTGGSVSTLTIQRTQQEDSAVYLCASSLEAGGGNEQFFGPGTRLTVL.

This clonotype was observed a few times. The chain carries TRBV6-1 and TRBJ1-1, with a possible D match to TRBD1 (6 bases). CDR1 and CDR2 (germline): MNHNS, SASEGT. V lost 6 bases and J 6 bases, leaving 17 bases between the germline ends. The CDR3 consists of 14 residues. Written as DNA, the CDR3 is TGTGCCAGCAGACGTGCGGGGGGCGGGGCTGAAGCTTTCTTT. Its protein product is CASRRAGGGAEAFF.

This chain uses TRBV7-9 with TRBJ2-5; D uncertain. The CDR3 covers 12 residues. Trimming removed 7 bases at V and 5 bases at J, with 11 bases between. Germline V gene lookup returns CDR1 SEHNR and CDR2 FQNEAQ (reference sequence). CDR3 bases: TGTGCCAGCAAAGGCCCAGAGGAGACCCAGTACTTC. Encoded protein: CASKGPEETQYF.